This paragraph reports one T cell receptor (beta chain). Methods used by the authors: Researchers report that nucleated cell counts were estimated from reference gene primer amplification. Measured with immunoSEQ multiplex PCR; TCRdb has only the in-frame clones, and not every one. The D gene and trimming were derived from the DNA, and the V and J assignments and clone size from that table. The sample records about 270,000 clones, approximately 90% being singletons. The sample originates from a study of blood T cell repertoires in COVID-19. Study background: COVID-19 samples collected from the United States, Italy and Spain covered acute and convalescent phases.

There are 15 residues in the CDR3. V lost 2 bases to trimming and J lost 2 bases; unmatched junction nucleotides: 2. Germline V gene lookup returns CDR1 MNHEY and CDR2 SMNVEV (reference sequence). Sequences were obtained from PBMCs or T cells enriched from blood (not recorded which). The receptor's source is a middle-aged man who had been exposed to COVID-19. V and J are TRBV27 and TRBJ2-7; 11 nucleotides match TRBD2. CDR3 loop: CASSLGTSGPYEQYF. The CDR3 DNA follows: TGTGCCAGCAGTTTAGGGACTAGCGGACCCTACGAGCAGTACTTC.